One sample yielded the 23 T cell receptor beta chains listed below, sequenced in a study of T cell responses to AZD1222 COVID-19 vaccine. Sequencing was performed with immunoSEQ multiplex PCR; in TCRdb, only in-frame clones are kept and a portion is missing. This table holds around 200,000 clones, 94% found once. Sample: peripheral blood, taken 28 days after the second AZD1222 dose. These receptors were taken from an adult who received the AZD1222 COVID-19 vaccine.

The chain couples TRBV27 to TRBJ1-1; D ambiguous. The V end lost 3 bases, the J end lost 5 bases, and 13 bases lay between the germline ends. The CDR3 consists of 14 residues. Germline CDR1 MNHEY, CDR2 SMNVEV (reference sequence). CDR3 DNA sequence: TGTGCCAGCAGTTTTTCGAGGGATTATACTGAAGCTTTCTTT. Its protein is CASSFSRDYTEAFF.

The V gene is TRBV7-2, the J gene TRBJ1-1, with a possible D match to TRBD1 (5 bases). The CDR3 spans 14 residues. Trimming stripped 1 base from V and 3 bases from J, with 9 bases between. CDR1 and CDR2 (germline): SGHTA, FQGNSA. CDR3 in amino acids: CASSLEGTYTEAFF. CDR3 sequence (DNA): TGTGCCAGCAGCTTAGAGGGGACTTACACTGAAGCTTTCTTT.

The gene calls are TRBV19 and TRBJ1-5; perhaps TRBD1 as D (5 bases). The germline CDR1 and CDR2 sequences are LNHDA and SQIVND (reference sequence). The ends were cut back, 6 bases at V and 7 bases at J, with 10 bases in the middle. This CDR3 has 12 residues. CDR3: CASSRGTQPQHF. CDR3 nucleotides: TGTGCCAGTAGCCGGGGCACCCAGCCCCAGCATTTT.

V and J are TRBV30 and TRBJ2-7; 12 bases map to TRBD1. The germline gives CDR1 GTSNPN, CDR2 SVGIG (reference sequence). J gave up 4 bases and V 4 bases, and 8 bases lay outside the gene matches. The CDR3 sequence is 15 residues long. The CDR3 reads CAWTTGQGAKYEQYF. CDR3 sequence (DNA): TGTGCCTGGACCACGGGACAGGGGGCGAAATACGAGCAGTACTTC.

This clone was counted once. The chain uses TRBV5-6 and TRBJ1-2; 9 nucleotides match TRBD1. The CDR3 runs 12 residues. V was clipped by 1 base and J by 10 bases; unmatched bases: 2. Germline-derived CDR1 and CDR2 are SGHDT and YYEEEE. The CDR3 loop is CASSLRTGDYTF. For the CDR3, the DNA is TGTGCCAGCAGCTTGAGGACAGGGGACTACACCTTC.

This rearrangement joins TRBV7-3 to TRBJ1-2; tentatively, D is TRBD1 (6 bases). The CDR3 extends over 15 amino acids. Germline V gene lookup returns CDR1 SGHTA and CDR2 FQGTGA. V lost 1 base to trimming and J lost 2 bases, with 11 bases between them. In DNA form, the CDR3 reads TGTGCCAGCAGCTTAAACGGGGGCGCGAACTATGGCTACACCTTC. This sequence encodes CASSLNGGANYGYTF.

The rearrangement joins TRBV10-3 to TRBJ1-1, with D perhaps TRBD1 (5 bases). The CDR3 consists of 13 residues. Trimming left V 10 bases short and J 0 bases short, with 12 bases between. Looked up from germline, CDR1 is ENHRY and CDR2 is SYGVKD. The CDR3 loop reads CATRPGLNTEAFF. CDR3 bases: TGTGCCACTAGGCCGGGACTGAACACTGAAGCTTTCTTT.

The chain has TRBV5-1 and TRBJ2-7; 8 bases map to TRBD2. Germline trimming cut 0 bases from V and 3 bases from J; bases unmatched to any gene: 5. Germline loops: CDR1 SGHRS, CDR2 YFSETQ. The CDR3 spans 15 residues. CDR3 bases: TGCGCCAGCAGCTTGGTGGGTAGCGGGAACTACGAGCAGTACTTC. It encodes CASSLVGSGNYEQYF.

This chain joins TRBV7-2 and TRBJ2-2, with D maybe TRBD2 (5 bases). The CDR3 runs to 16 residues. CDR1 and CDR2 (germline): SGHTA, FQGNSA. Trimming removed 5 bases from V and 8 bases from J, with 21 bases in between. CDR3 in DNA: TGTGCCAGCAGCCACTTTCGAGTGCCCGGAGGTGGGGAGCTGTTTTTT. Its protein product is CASSHFRVPGGGELFF.

The sample holds a few counts of this clone. The chain joins TRBV9 to TRBJ1-2; D is ambiguous. The CDR3 totals 14 residues. V lost 0 bases to trimming and J lost 4 bases, with 10 bases between them. CDR1 is SGDLS, CDR2 YYNGEE, per germline. Here the CDR3 reads CASSVEADLYGYTF. As DNA, the CDR3 is TGTGCCAGCAGCGTAGAGGCAGACCTCTATGGCTACACCTTC.

This rearrangement joins TRBV7-3 to TRBJ1-1, with 7 bases fitting TRBD1. The germline V gene encodes CDR1 SGHTA and CDR2 FQGTGA. V was clipped by 4 bases and J by 2 bases; unmatched bases: 7. This CDR3 comprises 15 residues. The CDR3 DNA reads TGTGCCAGCAGCTCTGCGGGGACAGCCAACACTGAAGCTTTCTTT. Translated: CASSSAGTANTEAFF.

The V call is TRBV7-2, the J call TRBJ2-7; TRBD2 matches 7 bases. Germline-derived CDR1 and CDR2 are SGHTA and FQGNSA. V was pared by 8 bases and J by 3 bases, with 10 bases of the junction left unmatched. This CDR3 is built from 14 residues. CDR3 coding DNA: TGTGCCAGCGGCCCCTTGGGGGGGGACTACGAGCAGTACTTC. Protein sequence: CASGPLGGDYEQYF.

This chain uses TRBV3-1 (or the pseudogene TRBV3-2) with TRBJ2-7; D possibly corresponds to TRBD2 (6 bases). CDR1 is LGHDT and CDR2 is YNNKEL in the germline V gene (reference sequence). This CDR3 region has 14 residues. V dropped 4 bases and J dropped 6 bases, with 16 bases sitting between them. CDR3 in DNA: TGTGCCAGCAGCCCCAGATCGGCGGGGTCCGAGCAGTACTTC. As protein: CASSPRSAGSEQYF.

The J gene is TRBJ2-1, the V gene TRBV7-8; TRBD2 aligns across 10 bases. The V and J ends lost 4 bases and 7 bases, in that order; junction bases with no gene match: 7. The V gene's germline CDR1 is SGHVS and CDR2 FQNEAQ. The CDR3 consists of 15 residues. The CDR3 nucleotides are TGTGCCAGCAGCTCTAGCGGGAGAAGTGAGAATGAGCAGTTCTTC. Protein product: CASSSSGRSENEQFF.

This sequence joins TRBV6-5 and TRBJ1-2, with D possibly matching TRBD1 (6 bases). V was trimmed by 0 bases and J by 4 bases, leaving 12 bases between them. The CDR3 has 15 amino acids. Germline assignment: CDR1 MNHEY and CDR2 SVGAGI. The CDR3 nucleotides are TGTGCCAGCAGTTACTCGAGGGGACATACCTATGGCTACACCTTC. Its translation is CASSYSRGHTYGYTF.

The genes are TRBV6-5 and TRBJ2-5; D gene unclear. The V gene's germline CDR1 is MNHEY and CDR2 SVGAGI. The V and J ends lost 6 bases and 2 bases respectively, with 13 bases between them. The CDR3 extends over 14 amino acids. CDR3 loop: CASSHQIPQETQYF. CDR3 in DNA: TGTGCCAGCAGCCACCAGATACCACAAGAGACCCAGTACTTC.

This chain connects TRBV6-5 to TRBJ1-2; 9 bases are shared with TRBD1. V trimming: 4 bases; J trimming: 0 bases; junction bases outside the gene matches: 6. This CDR3 is 16 amino acids long. Germline CDR1 is MNHEY and CDR2 is SVGAGI. The chain's CDR3 is CASSFRTGEPNYGYTF. The CDR3 nucleotides are TGTGCCAGCAGTTTCCGGACAGGGGAGCCTAACTATGGCTACACCTTC.

The sample holds a few counts of this clone. This chain connects TRBV6-4 to TRBJ2-6; D may be TRBD1 or TRBD2 (5 bases each). The CDR3 consists of 18 residues. Germline V gene data show CDR1 as MRHNA and CDR2 as SNTAGT. The V and J ends lost 5 bases and 0 bases respectively, with 17 bases between them. CDR3 loop: CASSNPGTDSSGANVLTF. CDR3 in DNA: TGTGCCAGCAGTAACCCCGGGACGGATAGCTCTGGGGCCAACGTCCTGACTTTC.

CDR3 loop: CASSAEGAPFF. The CDR3, as DNA: TGTGCCAGCAGCGCCGAGGGGGCGCCGTTCTTC. The rearrangement uses TRBV2 and TRBJ2-1, with TRBD1 matching 7 bases. V gave up 6 bases and J gave up 15 bases; unmatched junction bases: 8. The CDR3 extends over 11 amino acids. The V gene's germline CDR1 is SNHLY and CDR2 FYNNEI.

V gene TRBV27 combines with J gene TRBJ2-1, with D unclear. This CDR3 contains 13 residues. Deletions cut 2 bases from V and 9 bases from J, with 11 bases between. Germline CDR1 MNHEY, CDR2 SMNVEV (reference sequence). This CDR3 reads CASSLRQESEQFF. The CDR3 nucleotides are TGTGCCAGCAGTTTAAGGCAGGAGAGTGAGCAGTTCTTC.

The table lists this clone with a count of one. The chain combines TRBV3-1 (or the pseudogene TRBV3-2) with TRBJ2-1; TRBD2 might be the D (6 bases). In germline, CDR1 is LGHDT, CDR2 YNNKEL (reference sequence). This CDR3 contains 16 residues. Trimming removed 0 bases from V and 9 bases from J, with 18 bases in between. CDR3 region: CASSQDRLAGRGEQFF. Written as DNA, the CDR3 is TGTGCCAGCAGCCAAGATCGGCTAGCCGGGCGGGGTGAGCAGTTCTTC.

The CDR3 nucleotides are TGTGCCAGCAGTTACTCGAACAGGGCTGGAAACACCATATATTTT. It is translated as CASSYSNRAGNTIYF. The chain joins TRBV6-5 to TRBJ1-3; D is possibly TRBD1 (6 bases). Germline loops: CDR1 MNHEY, CDR2 SVGAGI. The V end was cut by 0 bases, the J end by 2 bases, with 8 bases between. The CDR3 extends over 15 amino acids.

The chain uses TRBV11-3 and TRBJ2-5, with TRBD2 identical over 14 bases. Germline CDR1 and CDR2: SGHNT and YENEEA. The length of the CDR3 is 18 residues. V dropped 8 bases and J dropped 2; count of bases not matched to a gene: 13. The DNA for the CDR3 is TGTGCCAGCGTTCTAGGAGGGACTAGCGGGAGCTATCAAGAGACCCAGTACTTC. Translated: CASVLGGTSGSYQETQYF. The whole variable domain, filled in from reference TRBV11-3 and TRBJ2-5, reads EAGVVQSPRYKIIEKKQPVAFWCNPISGHNTLYWYLQNLGQGPELLIRYENEEAVDDSQLPKDRFSAERLKGVDSTLKIQPAELGDSAVYLCASVLGGTSGSYQETQYFGPGTRLLVL.